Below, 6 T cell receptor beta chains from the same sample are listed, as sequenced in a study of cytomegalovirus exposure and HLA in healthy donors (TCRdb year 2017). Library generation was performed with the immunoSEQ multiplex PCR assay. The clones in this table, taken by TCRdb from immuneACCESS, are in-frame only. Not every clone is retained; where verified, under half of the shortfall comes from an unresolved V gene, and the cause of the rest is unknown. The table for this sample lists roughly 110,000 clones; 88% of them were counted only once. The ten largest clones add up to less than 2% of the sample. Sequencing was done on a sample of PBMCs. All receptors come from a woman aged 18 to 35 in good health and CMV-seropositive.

CDR3 in amino acids: CASARSGGSAKNIQYF. CDR3 nucleotide sequence: TGTGCCAGCGCTCGATCGGGGGGGTCTGCCAAAAACATTCAGTACTTC. V gene TRBV27 combines with J gene TRBJ2-4, with 8 bases aligning to TRBD2. Trimming removed 8 bases from V and 1 base from J; junction bases left unmatched: 10. The CDR3 spans 16 residues. Germline V gene lookup returns CDR1 MNHEY and CDR2 SMNVEV (reference sequence).

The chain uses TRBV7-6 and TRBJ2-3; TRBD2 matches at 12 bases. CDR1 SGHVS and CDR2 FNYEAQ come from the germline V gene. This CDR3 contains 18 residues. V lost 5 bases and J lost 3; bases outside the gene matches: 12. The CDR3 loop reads CASSPSGLAGGETDTQYF. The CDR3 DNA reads TGTGCCAGCAGCCCGTCAGGGCTAGCGGGGGGGGAGACAGATACGCAGTATTTT. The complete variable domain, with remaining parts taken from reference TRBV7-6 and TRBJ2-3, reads GAGVSQSPRYKVTKRGQDVALRCDPISGHVSLYWYRQALGQGPEFLTYFNYEAQQDKSGLPNDRFSAERPEGSISTLTIQRTEQRDSAMYRCASSPSGLAGGETDTQYFGPGTRLTVL.

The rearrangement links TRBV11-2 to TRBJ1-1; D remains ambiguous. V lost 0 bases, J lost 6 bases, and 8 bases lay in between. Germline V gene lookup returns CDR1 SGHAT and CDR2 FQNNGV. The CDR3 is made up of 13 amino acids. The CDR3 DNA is TGTGCCAGCAGCTTAGAGGCTGTCCCTGAAGCTTTCTTT. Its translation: CASSLEAVPEAFF.

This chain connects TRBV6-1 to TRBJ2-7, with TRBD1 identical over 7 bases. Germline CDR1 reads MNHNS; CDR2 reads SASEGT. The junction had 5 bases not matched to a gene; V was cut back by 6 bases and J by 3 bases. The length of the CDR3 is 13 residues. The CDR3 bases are TGTGCCAGCAGCAGGGGGAAAGACTACGAGCAGTACTTC. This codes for CASSRGKDYEQYF.

The CDR3 spells CASSLDRVDEQYV. The CDR3 DNA sequence: TGTGCCAGCAGCTTGGACAGGGTCGACGAGCAGTACGTC. V and J are TRBV7-2 and TRBJ2-7, with TRBD1 matching 8 bases. There are 13 residues in the CDR3. V shed 3 bases and J 5 bases; nucleotides not matched to a gene: 3. CDR1 and CDR2 from the germline V gene are SGHTA and FQGNSA.

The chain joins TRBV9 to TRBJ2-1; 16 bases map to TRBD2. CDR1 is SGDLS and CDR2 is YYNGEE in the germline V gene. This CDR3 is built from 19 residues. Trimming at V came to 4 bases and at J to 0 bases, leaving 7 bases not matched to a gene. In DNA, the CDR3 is TGTGCCAGCAGCCAGGGGACTAGCGGGGGGGCCCGCTCCTACAATGAGCAGTTCTTC. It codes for CASSQGTSGGARSYNEQFF.